The 29 T cell receptor beta chains listed next were all sequenced from one sample in a study of blood T cell repertoires in COVID-19. Method: immunoSEQ multiplex PCR; TCRdb's copy keeps in-frame clones and lacks some. The table lists about 130,000 clones, about 88% of them singletons, with roughly 1.2% in the top ten. The sequenced material came from peripheral blood. The receptors originated from a woman at least 80 years old with acute or convalescent COVID-19.

This sequence joins TRBV27 and TRBJ2-3, with D possibly being TRBD2 (5 bases). Trimming removed 4 bases at V and 2 bases at J, with 10 bases between. This CDR3 has 14 amino acids. CDR1 is MNHEY and CDR2 is SMNVEV in the germline V gene (reference sequence). CDR3 DNA: TGTGCCAGCAGTTCCCCCGGGGTCACAGATACGCAGTATTTT. Its translation is CASSSPGVTDTQYF.

The V and J genes are TRBV4-1 and TRBJ2-3; TRBD2 is a possible D gene (7 bases). V gave up 3 bases and J gave up 1 base, with 20 bases separating them. Germline V CDR1 and CDR2: MGHRA, YSYEKL. The CDR3 sequence is 18 residues long. The CDR3 spells CASSHPLRGRGGTDTQYF. The DNA of the CDR3 is TGCGCCAGCAGCCACCCTCTTAGGGGGAGGGGTGGCACAGATACGCAGTATTTT.

The rearrangement uses TRBV6-6 and TRBJ1-2, with D possibly TRBD1 on 6 matching bases. Per germline, CDR1 MNHNY and CDR2 SVGAGI (reference sequence). This CDR3 is built from 15 residues. V was shortened by 2 bases and J by 6 bases, with 16 bases between the two germline ends. CDR3 coding DNA: TGTGCCAGCAGTTACACCGGCGAGGCAGGGGATGGCTACACCTTC. This encodes CASSYTGEAGDGYTF.

This chain uses TRBV10-3 with TRBJ2-1; TRBD2 matches 8 bases. Looked up from germline, CDR1 is ENHRY and CDR2 is SYGVKD. The CDR3 has 14 amino acids. J gave up 8 bases and V 3 bases, and 6 bases lay outside the gene matches. Here the CDR3 reads CAISDGTRQDEQFF. CDR3 DNA: TGTGCCATCAGTGATGGGACTAGACAGGATGAGCAGTTCTTC.

The table lists this clone with a count of one. The genes are TRBV15 and TRBJ1-4; 7 bases line up with TRBD1. Germline trimming cut 5 bases from V and 4 bases from J; bases unmatched to any gene: 7. The germline V gene encodes CDR1 LNHNV and CDR2 YYDKDF (reference sequence). There are 15 residues in the CDR3. The CDR3: CATSGKTGHNEKLFF. CDR3 nucleotide sequence: TGTGCCACCAGCGGAAAGACAGGGCATAATGAAAAACTGTTTTTT.

The rearrangement joins TRBV5-6 to TRBJ1-5; weak D call: TRBD1 (6 bases). V was cut by 1 base and J by 0 bases, with 14 bases left in between. There are 17 residues in the CDR3. Germline CDR1 reads SGHDT; CDR2 reads YYEEEE. In nucleotides, the CDR3 is TGTGCCAGCAGCTTGTTTACAGGGCGAGATAGCAATCAGCCCCAGCATTTT. Amino acid sequence: CASSLFTGRDSNQPQHF.

This chain joins TRBV6-6 and TRBJ2-1, with 7 bases matching TRBD1. CDR1 and CDR2 (germline): MNHNY, SVGAGI (reference sequence). This CDR3 is 14 amino acids long. V was clipped by 2 bases and J by 6 bases; unmatched bases: 4. CDR3: CASSYVGGRNEQFF. The CDR3 nucleotides read TGTGCCAGCAGTTACGTAGGGGGCCGCAATGAGCAGTTCTTC.

The gene calls are TRBV3-1 (or the pseudogene TRBV3-2) and TRBJ2-3, with D possibly TRBD2 on 5 matching bases. The CDR3 spans 16 residues. Germline V gene data show CDR1 as LGHDT and CDR2 as YNNKEL (reference sequence). V was cut by 1 base and J by 6 bases, with 17 bases left in between. CDR3 in amino acids: CASSQAPVRATDTQYF. The CDR3 bases are TGTGCCAGCAGCCAAGCCCCGGTGAGGGCCACCGATACGCAGTATTTT.

The CDR3 protein is CASRTRTGEADTQYF. CDR3 coding DNA: TGTGCCAGCAGAACTAGGACAGGGGAGGCAGATACGCAGTATTTT. The chain couples TRBV6-5 to TRBJ2-3, with 9 bases that match TRBD1. Germline CDR1 MNHEY, CDR2 SVGAGI. Trimming removed 6 bases from V and 4 bases from J; junction bases left unmatched: 8. The CDR3 spans 15 residues.

This chain uses TRBV28 with TRBJ2-3, with 13 positions matching TRBD2. The trim removed 5 bases at V and 4 bases at J, leaving 9 bases unmatched. The CDR3 runs 17 residues. The germline V gene has CDR1 MDHEN and CDR2 SYDVKM. CDR3: CASSTRTSGSGADTQYF. DNA for the CDR3: TGTGCCAGCAGTACGAGGACTAGCGGGAGTGGGGCAGATACGCAGTATTTT.

The chain uses TRBV6-6 and TRBJ2-7; 9 bases line up with TRBD1. The CDR3 runs 12 residues. In germline, CDR1 is MNHNY, CDR2 SVGAGI (reference sequence). The V and J ends lost 5 bases and 6 bases, in that order; junction bases with no gene match: 2. CDR3 region: CASSPDRGEQYF. The CDR3 region has the DNA TGTGCCAGCAGTCCGGACAGGGGCGAGCAGTACTTC.

The chain recombines TRBV27 with TRBJ2-1; 9 bases map to TRBD2. This CDR3 contains 15 residues. Germline V lookup: CDR1 MNHEY, CDR2 SMNVEV (reference sequence). V shed 3 bases and J 4 bases; nucleotides not matched to a gene: 4. CDR3: CASSFGTSSYNEQFF. DNA for the CDR3: TGTGCCAGCAGTTTCGGGACTAGCAGTTACAATGAGCAGTTCTTC.

J is TRBJ2-3 and V is TRBV5-4, with 8 nucleotides matching TRBD2. V dropped 3 bases and J dropped 8; count of bases not matched to a gene: 11. There are 15 residues in the CDR3. Germline CDR1 is SGHNT and CDR2 is YYREEE (reference sequence). As DNA, the CDR3 is TGTGCCAGCAGCTCTCAGGGACTAGATGCCGGTACGCAGTATTTT. Residues: CASSSQGLDAGTQYF.

The rearrangement uses TRBV5-1 and TRBJ2-5, with 11 bases identical to TRBD2. CDR1 is SGHRS, CDR2 YFSETQ, per germline. The CDR3 runs 17 residues. The V gene end was trimmed by 1 base and the J gene end by 3 bases; junction bases not matched to a gene: 8. CDR3 in amino acids: CASSLLASGGPEETQYF. For the CDR3, the DNA is TGCGCCAGCAGCTTGCTCGCTAGCGGGGGGCCTGAAGAGACCCAGTACTTC.

This clone was seen once. V and J are TRBV6-5 and TRBJ2-7; 14 nucleotides align to TRBD2. The germline CDR1 and CDR2 sequences are MNHEY and SVGAGI. The V and J ends lost 6 bases and 4 bases, in that order; junction bases with no gene match: 5. CDR3 length: 15 amino acids. The CDR3 is CASRAGTSGSYEQYF. For the CDR3, the DNA is TGTGCCAGCAGAGCCGGGACTAGCGGGAGTTACGAGCAGTACTTC.

The genes are TRBV15 and TRBJ1-2, with a weak D call TRBD1 (5 bases). CDR1 is LNHNV, CDR2 YYDKDF, per germline (reference sequence). The CDR3 loop spans 14 amino acids. Trimming removed 0 bases at V and 8 bases at J, with 13 bases between. DNA for the CDR3: TGTGCCACCAGCAGAGATTACCAGGGCAAAGGCTACACCTTC. This sequence encodes CATSRDYQGKGYTF.

The rearrangement joins TRBV4-3 to TRBJ1-2; TRBD1 agrees at 8 bases. Germline V lookup: CDR1 LGHNA, CDR2 YSLEER. CDR3 size: 16 residues. V shed 2 bases, J shed 2 bases, and the junction held 7 bases outside the gene matches. CDR3 amino acids: CASSQSDRASNYGYTF. The CDR3 region has the DNA TGCGCCAGCAGCCAATCGGACAGGGCTTCCAACTATGGCTACACCTTC.

The chain carries TRBV19 and TRBJ1-4; a possible D gene is TRBD1 (5 bases). Germline V gene data show CDR1 as LNHDA and CDR2 as SQIVND (reference sequence). The CDR3 spans 15 residues. The germline V and J ends were trimmed by 5 bases and 8 bases, with 18 bases remaining between them. The CDR3 spells CASSSGGLQREKLFF. The CDR3 DNA sequence: TGTGCCAGTAGTTCTGGGGGACTGCAAAGGGAAAAACTGTTTTTT.

This sequence joins TRBV7-8 and TRBJ2-3; TRBD2 aligns across 9 bases. CDR3 length: 15 amino acids. V shed 5 bases and J 1 base; nucleotides not matched to a gene: 4. In germline, CDR1 is SGHVS, CDR2 FQNEAQ. The CDR3 reads CASSPLAGRTDTQYF. CDR3 bases: TGTGCCAGCAGCCCCCTAGCGGGACGCACAGATACGCAGTATTTT.

The chain combines TRBV7-8 with TRBJ1-3; a possible D gene is TRBD1 (6 bases). This CDR3 has 15 amino acids. The V end was cut by 4 bases, the J end by 0 bases, with 10 bases between. CDR1 is SGHVS and CDR2 is FQNEAQ in the germline V gene. CDR3 DNA sequence: TGTGCCAGCAGCTACAGGGAGAGCTCTGGAAACACCATATATTTT. Protein sequence: CASSYRESSGNTIYF.

This chain links TRBV2 with TRBJ2-1; 8 nucleotides agree with TRBD2. The J segment lost 13 bases and the V segment lost 5 bases, leaving 10 bases of the junction unmatched. Germline CDR1 reads SNHLY; CDR2 reads FYNNEI. The CDR3 runs 13 residues. The CDR3 region has the DNA TGTGCCAGCAGTTTCTTGGCGGGGGGCCTTCAGTTCTTC. Its translation is CASSFLAGGLQFF.

The rearrangement links TRBV28 to TRBJ1-3, with TRBD1 identical over 8 bases. Trimming took 6 bases from V and 3 from J; bases not matched to a gene: 10. The V gene's germline CDR1 is MDHEN and CDR2 SYDVKM. CDR3 length: 16 amino acids. The CDR3 sequence is CASSHPPGQGGNTIYF. The CDR3 DNA sequence: TGTGCCAGCAGCCACCCCCCTGGACAGGGTGGAAACACCATATATTTT. Complete variable domain (other parts from reference TRBV28 and TRBJ1-3): DVKVTQSSRYLVKRTGEKVFLECVQDMDHENMFWYRQDPGLGLRLIYFSYDVKMKEKGDIPEGYSVSREKKERFSLILESASTNQTSMYLCASSHPPGQGGNTIYFGEGSWLTVV.

The chain links TRBV4-2 to TRBJ2-5; D unresolved. This CDR3 has 13 amino acids. Between the trimmed V and J ends, which lost 0 bases and 8 bases, there was a span of 10 bases. Germline V gene lookup returns CDR1 LGHNA and CDR2 YNFKEQ. This CDR3 reads CASSQEALETQYF. In nucleotides, the CDR3 is TGTGCCAGCAGCCAAGAGGCCCTAGAAACCCAGTACTTC.

The V gene is TRBV7-2, the J gene TRBJ2-7, with 12 bases aligning to TRBD2. The CDR3 length is 19 residues. The V segment lost 3 bases and the J segment 1 base; nucleotides outside the gene matches: 13. Germline V lookup: CDR1 SGHTA, CDR2 FQGNSA. CDR3 DNA sequence: TGTGCCAGCAGCTTCGCTGGGCTAGCGGGGGGGGGATCATCCTACGAGCAGTACTTC. Its protein is CASSFAGLAGGGSSYEQYF.

V gene TRBV5-1 combines with J gene TRBJ1-2; 10 bases agree with TRBD1. This CDR3 has 14 residues. J lost 4 bases, V lost 4 bases, and 4 bases had no gene match. Germline V gene data show CDR1 as SGHRS and CDR2 as YFSETQ. Here the CDR3 reads CASSGQGDPYGYTF. As DNA, the CDR3 is TGCGCCAGCAGCGGACAGGGGGACCCCTATGGCTACACCTTC.

This chain links TRBV4-1 with TRBJ1-2; 7 bases fit TRBD1. Germline CDR1 is MGHRA and CDR2 is YSYEKL. The V gene end was trimmed by 1 base and the J gene end by 3 bases; junction bases not matched to a gene: 5. The CDR3 loop spans 15 amino acids. CDR3: CASSQGPGQDYGYTF. CDR3 sequence (DNA): TGCGCCAGCAGCCAAGGGCCCGGACAGGACTATGGCTACACCTTC.

V usage is TRBV7-2 and J usage is TRBJ2-1, with D possibly matching TRBD1 (6 bases). The CDR3 contains 16 residues. V lost 5 bases, J lost 1 base, and 15 bases lay in between. Germline CDR1 and CDR2: SGHTA and FQGNSA. The CDR3 sequence is CASSPRSTGSYNEQFF. In nucleotides, the CDR3 is TGTGCCAGCAGCCCTCGTTCTACAGGGTCCTACAATGAGCAGTTCTTC.

J is TRBJ2-1 and V is TRBV6-5, with 11 bases matching TRBD2. The CDR3 covers 15 residues. CDR1 and CDR2 from the germline V gene are MNHEY and SVGAGI. With 5 bases clipped from V and 7 bases from J, the junction kept 7 bases outside the gene matches. In DNA form, the CDR3 reads TGTGCCAGCAGTCAACTAGCGGGAGTGGGAAATGAGCAGTTCTTC. This translates into CASSQLAGVGNEQFF.

The chain carries TRBV28 and TRBJ2-7, with 10 positions matching TRBD2. Looked up from germline, CDR1 is MDHEN and CDR2 is SYDVKM. This CDR3 contains 14 residues. Trimming at V came to 5 bases and at J to 7 bases, leaving 8 bases not matched to a gene. CDR3 coding DNA: TGTGCCAGCAGTGCCCCTAGCGGGAGTTTTGAGCAGTACTTC. Translating gives CASSAPSGSFEQYF.